Following are 27 T cell receptor beta chains from one sample sequenced in a study of T cells in Graves' hyperthyroidism and ophthalmopathy. RNA transcripts yielded amplified TCR beta CDR3 regions. RT-PCR in the first round (using the HTBI primer set) targeted the TCR CDR3. TCRdb re-derived calls from the multiplex PCR reads in MiXCR, one entry per CDR3 protein. In the table there are hundreds of thousands of distinct CDR3 sequences, less than 15% of which are singletons. The sample comprised blood. Source of these receptors: a woman between 18 and 29 years old with Graves' hyperthyroidism.

Of note for this clonotype: This likely comes from a read error, as the CDR3 has no conserved phenylalanine or tryptophan at its end. This chain connects TRBV2 to TRBJ1-2; D is possibly TRBD1 (6 bases). The CDR3 is 14 amino acids. Trimming pared 4 bases from V and 3 bases from J, leaving 12 bases between. The germline gives CDR1 SNHLY, CDR2 FYNNEI. The CDR3 DNA is TGTGCCAGCAGTGTTGACAGGCAACACTATGGCTACACCTCC. Its translation is CASSVDRQHYGYTS.

This clonotype has a count of ten or more. This rearrangement joins TRBV4-3 to TRBJ2-3; 8 positions agree with TRBD2. After removal of 1 base from V and 5 bases from J, the junction contained 5 bases not matched to a gene. Germline-derived CDR1 and CDR2 are LGHNA and YSLEER. This CDR3 spans 15 amino acids. In DNA form, the CDR3 reads TGCGCCAGCAGCCAAGGGAGCGGGGGCGGAGATACGCAGTATTTT. As protein: CASSQGSGGGDTQYF.

In this sample, this clonotype turned up a few times. This chain uses TRBV29-1 with TRBJ2-7; D gene uncertain. Germline lookup yields CDR1 SQVTM and CDR2 ANQGSEA. V was pared by 4 bases and J by 2 bases, with 9 bases between. The CDR3 sequence is 12 residues long. Here the CDR3 reads CSVGLAPYEQYF. As DNA, the CDR3 is TGCAGCGTTGGGTTGGCACCCTACGAGCAGTACTTC.

This clonotype appeared many times. V is TRBV6-1 and J is TRBJ2-2, with 7 bases matching TRBD1. The CDR3 is 15 residues long. Looked up from germline, CDR1 is MNHNS and CDR2 is SASEGT. The junction had 7 bases not matched to a gene; V was cut back by 5 bases and J by 4 bases. DNA of the CDR3: TGTGCCAGCAGTTTTCGACAGGGCAGCACCGGGGAGCTGTTTTTT. Protein product: CASSFRQGSTGELFF.

The sample holds many counts of this clonotype. CDR3 sequence reads: CALRGSGLNEQFF. As DNA, the CDR3 is TGTGCCTTACGCGGGAGCGGTTTAAATGAGCAGTTCTTC. V usage is TRBV6-2 or TRBV6-3 and J usage is TRBJ2-1; 7 nucleotides match TRBD2. V lost 11 bases, J lost 7 bases, and 11 bases stayed unmatched. CDR3 length equals 13 residues. Germline CDR1 MNHEY, CDR2 SVGEGT.

This clonotype was counted between two and nine times. The rearrangement joins TRBV3-1 to TRBJ1-2; 8 positions agree with TRBD1. With 4 bases clipped from V and 6 bases from J, the junction kept 7 bases outside the gene matches. Germline V gene sequence: CDR1 LGHDT, CDR2 YNNKEL (reference sequence). The CDR3 has 14 amino acids. This CDR3 reads CASSPKQGGHGYTF. In DNA form, the CDR3 reads TGTGCCAGCAGCCCAAAACAGGGGGGCCATGGCTACACCTTC.

The table lists this clonotype with many counts. This chain joins TRBV5-1 and TRBJ1-1; 9 nucleotides line up with TRBD1. Per the germline V gene, CDR1 is SGHRS and CDR2 is YFSETQ. The CDR3 loop spans 15 amino acids. Trimming removed 0 bases from V and 2 bases from J; junction bases left unmatched: 2. CDR3 coding DNA: TGCGCCAGCAGCTTGGAGGGACAGGGTAACACTGAAGCTTTCTTT. This codes for CASSLEGQGNTEAFF.

This clonotype has more than one count but fewer than ten. V usage is TRBV5-5 and J usage is TRBJ2-3; the match to TRBD2 covers 11 bases. Trimming removed 5 bases from V and 0 bases from J; junction bases left unmatched: 11. The CDR3 sequence is 18 residues long. Per the germline V gene, CDR1 is SGHKS and CDR2 is YYEKEE (reference sequence). CDR3 loop: CASRPLAGGGSSTDTQYF. DNA for the CDR3: TGTGCCAGCAGACCCCTAGCGGGAGGTGGTAGTAGCACAGATACGCAGTATTTT.

Note on this clonotype: Mismatch with germline at one junction end may stem from a read error. The rearrangement joins TRBV6-2 or TRBV6-3 to TRBJ1-5; D is unresolved. The CDR3 covers 13 residues. Germline V lookup: CDR1 MNHEY, CDR2 SVGEGT. The CDR3 is CAGSYGSSQPQHF. Here the CDR3 DNA reads TGTGCCGGCAGTTACGGGTCAAGTCAGCCCCAGCATTTT.

This chain uses TRBV6-1 with TRBJ1-6, with TRBD1 matching over 8 bases. Germline CDR1 reads MNHNS; CDR2 reads SASEGT. This CDR3 comprises 14 residues. V gave up 5 bases and J gave up 7 bases; unmatched junction bases: 4. Here the CDR3 DNA reads TGTGCCAGCAGTCCCGGGGACAGGAATTCACCCCTCCACTTT. Encoded protein: CASSPGDRNSPLHF.

At least ten counts were recorded for this clonotype. The gene calls are TRBV6-1 and TRBJ2-5; 8 bases line up with TRBD2. The germline V gene encodes CDR1 MNHNS and CDR2 SASEGT. V lost 5 bases, J lost 5 bases, and 7 bases stayed unmatched. The CDR3 contains 14 residues. Here the CDR3 reads CASSYPGGAETQYF. CDR3 nucleotide sequence: TGTGCCAGCAGTTATCCGGGAGGGGCCGAGACCCAGTACTTC.

This clonotype was counted at least ten times. The chain links TRBV28 to TRBJ2-1; 11 bases map to TRBD2. This CDR3 has 15 amino acids. Germline loops: CDR1 MDHEN, CDR2 SYDVKM. V dropped 3 bases and J dropped 12; count of bases not matched to a gene: 10. CDR3 region: CASSFLAGGPPGQFF. DNA for the CDR3: TGTGCCAGCAGTTTCCTAGCGGGAGGCCCCCCCGGGCAGTTCTTC. Based on the CDR3 plus reference TRBV28 and TRBJ2-1, the full variable domain is DVKVTQSSRYLVKRTGEKVFLECVQDMDHENMFWYRQDPGLGLRLIYFSYDVKMKEKGDIPEGYSVSREKKERFSLILESASTNQTSMYLCASSFLAGGPPGQFFGPGTRLTVL.

The sample holds a few counts of this clonotype. This chain connects TRBV7-3 to TRBJ1-1; possible D gene TRBD1, 5 bases. Germline CDR1 is SGHTA and CDR2 is FQGTGA. This CDR3 is 14 amino acids long. The V end was cut by 2 bases, the J end by 6 bases, with 13 bases between. The CDR3 region is CASSLFGGGAEAFF. The CDR3 nucleotides read TGTGCCAGCAGCTTATTCGGGGGAGGGGCTGAAGCTTTCTTT.

This clonotype came up many times. V is TRBV18 and J is TRBJ1-1, with unresolved D. There are 15 residues in the CDR3. The ends were cut back, 2 bases at V and 0 bases at J, with 10 bases in the middle. Per germline, CDR1 KGHSH and CDR2 LQKENI. The CDR3 DNA sequence: TGTGCCAGCTCACCAGTGGGGAATGTGAACACTGAAGCTTTCTTT. Protein product: CASSPVGNVNTEAFF.

V gene TRBV29-1 combines with J gene TRBJ2-3; 8 nucleotides align to TRBD1. This CDR3 is 14 amino acids long. Germline CDR1 and CDR2: SQVTM and ANQGSEA. Germline trimming cut 7 bases from V and 2 bases from J; bases unmatched to any gene: 8. CDR3 nucleotides: TGCAGCGCTAGCCGACAGGGGTTCACAGATACGCAGTATTTT. Translating gives CSASRQGFTDTQYF.

This clonotype was detected ten times or more. The J gene is TRBJ1-2, the V gene TRBV2; 9 bases fit TRBD1. The V segment lost 8 bases and the J segment 7 bases; nucleotides outside the gene matches: 5. The CDR3 sequence is 12 residues long. Looked up from germline, CDR1 is SNHLY and CDR2 is FYNNEI. For the CDR3, the DNA is TGTGCCAGCTCCCTGACAGGGGGTGGCTACACCTTC. This sequence encodes CASSLTGGGYTF.

This clonotype was observed a handful of times. This sequence joins TRBV28 and TRBJ1-1, with 11 bases identical to TRBD1. The CDR3 spans 16 residues. J was trimmed by 3 bases and V by 4 bases; bases with no gene match: 7. Looked up from germline, CDR1 is MDHEN and CDR2 is SYDVKM. CDR3 protein: CASSSGQGVVDTEAFF. CDR3 sequence (DNA): TGTGCCAGCAGTTCGGGACAGGGGGTTGTAGACACTGAAGCTTTCTTT.

This clonotype was observed a handful of times. The chain has TRBV4-1 and TRBJ2-7, with a weak D call TRBD2 (7 bases). The ends were cut back, 4 bases at V and 4 bases at J, with 17 bases in the middle. The germline gives CDR1 MGHRA, CDR2 YSYEKL. The CDR3 contains 15 residues. The CDR3 DNA reads TGCGCCAGCAGCCCGAAAGGGGGAGCGGGGTACGAGCAGTACTTC. The encoded protein is CASSPKGGAGYEQYF.

This clonotype came up many times. The chain is built from TRBV2 and TRBJ2-7; the match to TRBD1 covers 10 bases. The CDR3 covers 15 residues. Trimming cost V 7 bases and J 4 bases; bases outside gene matches: 10. From germline, CDR1 is SNHLY and CDR2 FYNNEI. CDR3 DNA sequence: TGTGCCAGCATTGAGGGGACAGGGGTATCTTACGAGCAGTACTTC. Amino acids: CASIEGTGVSYEQYF.

This clonotype was detected a few times. The chain is built from TRBV7-2 and TRBJ1-4, with 8 positions matching TRBD1. CDR3 length equals 15 residues. J was trimmed by 8 bases and V by 2 bases; bases with no gene match: 7. Germline-derived CDR1 and CDR2 are SGHTA and FQGNSA. CDR3 residues: CASSLHMTGEEKLFF. The CDR3 DNA sequence: TGTGCCAGCAGCTTACATATGACAGGGGAAGAAAAACTGTTTTTT.

There are many counts of this clonotype. The chain carries TRBV4-3 and TRBJ2-7, with D possibly being TRBD1 (6 bases). V was clipped by 0 bases and J by 2 bases, with 17 bases between them. The germline V gene has CDR1 LGHNA and CDR2 YSLEER. The length of the CDR3 is 17 residues. Written as DNA, the CDR3 is TGCGCCAGCAGCCAAGATTATCCGGGACACCCAGCCTACGAGCAGTACTTC. This codes for CASSQDYPGHPAYEQYF.

This rearrangement joins TRBV29-1 to TRBJ2-4; possible D gene TRBD2, 7 bases. Trimming shortened V by 1 base and J by 6 bases, and 10 bases separated the two germline ends. The CDR3 is made up of 13 amino acids. Germline V gene lookup returns CDR1 SQVTM and CDR2 ANQGSEA. CDR3: CSVEGEGGNIQYF. The CDR3 DNA is TGCAGCGTTGAAGGGGAGGGGGGAAACATTCAGTACTTC. The complete variable domain, with remaining parts taken from reference TRBV29-1 and TRBJ2-4, reads SAVISQKPSRDICQRGTSLTIQCQVDSQVTMMFWYRQQPGQSLTLIATANQGSEATYESGFVIDKFPISRPNLTFSTLTVSNMSPEDSSIYLCSVEGEGGNIQYFGAGTRLSVL.

This clonotype was seen ten or more times. The genes are TRBV15 and TRBJ2-1; TRBD2 matches 9 bases. This CDR3 comprises 15 residues. The trim removed 3 bases at V and 8 bases at J, leaving 8 bases unmatched. Germline V lookup: CDR1 LNHNV, CDR2 YYDKDF (reference sequence). The CDR3 loop reads CATSSSYSGSYEQFF. The DNA of the CDR3 is TGTGCCACCAGCAGTTCTTATAGCGGGAGCTATGAGCAGTTCTTC.

The table lists this clonotype with many counts. This chain connects TRBV30 to TRBJ1-5; 7 bases are shared with TRBD1. V trimming: 2 bases; J trimming: 5 bases; junction bases outside the gene matches: 9. Germline V gene sequence: CDR1 GTSNPN, CDR2 SVGIG (reference sequence). The CDR3 sequence is 15 residues long. This CDR3 reads CAWSKTGTLDQPQHF. The CDR3, as DNA: TGTGCCTGGAGTAAGACAGGGACGTTGGATCAGCCCCAGCATTTT.

The table lists this clonotype with many counts. The rearrangement links TRBV11-3 to TRBJ1-1; D remains ambiguous. Germline V gene data show CDR1 as SGHNT and CDR2 as YENEEA. The CDR3 is made up of 14 amino acids. V lost 5 bases to trimming and J lost 1 base, with 11 bases between them. The DNA for the CDR3 is TGTGCCAGCAGCCCCTGGGCTTCGAACACTGAAGCTTTCTTT. Translating it yields CASSPWASNTEAFF.

This clonotype was counted many times. The V call is TRBV18, the J call TRBJ1-5; tentative D call: TRBD1 (6 bases). The V end lost 4 bases, the J end lost 4 bases, and 20 bases lay between the germline ends. This CDR3 comprises 17 residues. Germline CDR1 and CDR2: KGHSH and LQKENI. The CDR3 spells CASSRVRGRGRNQPQHF. For the CDR3, the DNA is TGTGCCAGCTCACGGGTTCGGGGGCGCGGGAGAAATCAGCCCCAGCATTTT.

At least ten counts were recorded for this clonotype. V and J are TRBV10-3 and TRBJ1-2; D gene uncertain. This CDR3 is built from 13 residues. CDR1 and CDR2 from the germline V gene are ENHRY and SYGVKD. The V end was cut by 4 bases, the J end by 2 bases, with 8 bases between. The CDR3 region is CAISVGENYGYTF. As DNA, the CDR3 is TGTGCCATCAGTGTTGGCGAGAACTATGGCTACACCTTC.